The next 18 T cell receptor beta chains were all read from a single sample in a study of blood T cells in healthy people across ages (dated by TCRdb to about 2015). Libraries came from 5' RACE. Sequencing instrument: Illumina HiSeq 2500. The second PCR ran for roughly 6 to 11 cycles and used a J-beta primer mix along with a sample-barcoded 5' primer. The raw public reads went through TCRdb reprocessing: fastp at Q25, MiXCR clone calling, in-frame beta chains kept. Entries are consolidated by CDR3 protein sequence, retaining the most common genes and DNA. The sample table contains almost 1 million distinct CDR3 sequences; only one count was recorded for just over 50% of them. The ten largest account for 20% to 25% of the sample. Sequences were obtained from blood. The origin of the receptors is a woman aged 60 to 75 in good health.

The chain employs TRBV29-1 and TRBJ2-2; the match to TRBD2 covers 7 bases. The CDR3 covers 13 residues. CDR1 SQVTM and CDR2 ANQGSEA come from the germline V gene. CDR3: CTSGLPNTGELFF. CDR3 in DNA: TGCACCTCGGGACTACCGAACACCGGGGAGCTGTTTTTT.

This chain uses TRBV5-1 with TRBJ2-5; tentatively, D is TRBD1 (5 bases). The CDR3 runs to 14 residues. V lost 4 bases and J lost 2, with 12 bases in between. Germline lookup yields CDR1 SGHRS and CDR2 YFSETQ. The CDR3 loop reads CASSAGHEQETQYF. CDR3 nucleotide sequence: TGCGCCAGCAGCGCCGGACACGAGCAAGAGACCCAGTACTTC.

A note on this clonotype: This may be a read error: a much more frequent sequence differs by one nucleotide. The chain joins TRBV4-1 to TRBJ2-5, with no clear D. The DNA end is more similar to TRBJ2-1, so the J call may be wrong. CDR1 is MGHRA and CDR2 is YSYEKL in the germline V gene. The CDR3 length is 14 residues. The CDR3 loop is CASSQEGLQETQFF. CDR3 coding DNA: TGCGCCAGCAGCCAAGAGGGTCTCCAAGAGACCCAGTTCTTC.

This clonotype has more than one count but fewer than ten. This chain links TRBV20-1 with TRBJ1-2; the match to TRBD1 covers 7 bases. V lost 3 bases, J lost 5 bases, and 9 bases stayed unmatched. The CDR3 consists of 14 residues. The germline V gene has CDR1 DFQATT and CDR2 SNEGSKA (reference sequence). The CDR3 sequence is CSASLTGSRYGYTF. The CDR3 DNA follows: TGCAGTGCTAGTCTGACAGGGTCGAGGTATGGCTACACCTTC.

This chain links TRBV5-1 with TRBJ2-1, with 13 bases identical to TRBD2. The end of the DNA aligns better with TRBJ2-7, so the J call may be wrong. CDR3 length equals 17 residues. CDR1 and CDR2 (germline): SGHRS, YFSETQ. The CDR3 here is CASSLVPGLAGYNEQYF. In nucleotides, the CDR3 is TGCGCCAGCAGCTTGGTTCCGGGACTAGCGGGGTACAATGAGCAGTACTTC.

The genes are TRBV7-9 and TRBJ1-4; D remains unclear. V was pared by 10 bases and J by 7 bases, with 13 bases between. CDR3 length equals 12 residues. Germline V gene sequence: CDR1 SEHNR, CDR2 FQNEAQ (reference sequence). The CDR3 DNA follows: TGTGCCACCCAGGAGGCCGGTGAAAAACTGTTTTTT. Its translation is CATQEAGEKLFF.

This clonotype was picked up a small number of times. This chain connects TRBV2 to TRBJ2-1, with 8 nucleotides matching TRBD2. The CDR3 is 17 residues long. The V gene end was trimmed by 7 bases and the J gene end by 0 bases; junction bases not matched to a gene: 11. Germline V gene data show CDR1 as SNHLY and CDR2 as FYNNEI. The DNA for the CDR3 is TGTGCCAGCAATGGTCTAGCGGGTAGGAGCTCCTACAATGAGCAGTTCTTC. Protein: CASNGLAGRSSYNEQFF.

The chain uses TRBV25-1 and TRBJ1-4, with D uncertain. The V end was cut by 4 bases, the J end by 5 bases, with 14 bases between. The CDR3 runs to 15 residues. Germline V CDR1 and CDR2: MGHDK, SYGVNS. CDR3 sequence reads: CASSATMLINEKLFF. DNA for the CDR3: TGTGCCAGCAGTGCGACCATGCTGATAAATGAAAAACTGTTTTTT.

The genes are TRBV20-1 and TRBJ1-4; D not certain. V was shortened by 2 bases and J by 4 bases, with 17 bases between the two germline ends. Germline V gives CDR1 DFQATT, CDR2 SNEGSKA (reference sequence). The CDR3 length is 16 residues. The CDR3 spells CSARSGEKHRNEKLFF. The CDR3 DNA follows: TGCAGTGCTAGATCTGGGGAAAAACACCGTAATGAAAAACTGTTTTTT.

The J gene is TRBJ2-7, the V gene TRBV5-1; a possible D gene is TRBD1 (6 bases). V lost 4 bases and J lost 4, with 12 bases in between. This CDR3 has 13 amino acids. Germline CDR1 SGHRS, CDR2 YFSETQ. CDR3 DNA sequence: TGCGCCAGCAGCGTGGGGACACTGTACGAGCAGTACTTC. Its translation: CASSVGTLYEQYF.

The chain is built from TRBV6-5 and TRBJ1-2, with D possibly being TRBD1 (5 bases). The CDR3 consists of 15 residues. V lost 2 bases, J lost 4 bases, and 14 bases lay in between. Germline CDR1 is MNHEY and CDR2 is SVGAGI. CDR3 DNA sequence: TGTGCCAGCAGTTACCCGACAGCTTACTCCTATGGCTACACCTTC. Protein sequence: CASSYPTAYSYGYTF.

This clonotype has a single count. The rearrangement uses TRBV4-1 and TRBJ2-1; D possibly corresponds to TRBD1 (6 bases). V was clipped by 0 bases and J by 4 bases, with 19 bases between them. In germline, CDR1 is MGHRA, CDR2 YSYEKL. The length of the CDR3 is 18 residues. The CDR3 DNA reads as TGCGCCAGCAGCCAAGATACTCCCGGGACACTCTCGTACAATGAGCAGTTCTTC. This codes for CASSQDTPGTLSYNEQFF.

V is TRBV7-9 and J is TRBJ2-5; a possible D gene is TRBD1 (7 bases). Per germline, CDR1 SEHNR and CDR2 FQNEAQ (reference sequence). Trimming took 0 bases from V and 5 from J, leaving 16 bases between them. The CDR3 spans 16 residues. The CDR3 coding sequence is TGTGCCAGCAGCTTAGCGCGGCAGGGGGGTCAGGAGACCCAGTACTTC. Encoded protein: CASSLARQGGQETQYF. The full variable domain, completed using reference TRBV7-9 and TRBJ2-5, is DTGVSQNPRHKITKRGQNVTFRCDPISEHNRLYWYRQTLGQGPEFLTYFQNEAQLEKSRLLSDRFSAERPKGSFSTLEIQRTEQGDSAMYLCASSLARQGGQETQYFGPGTRLLVL.

A few counts support this clonotype. The genes are TRBV5-6 and TRBJ2-1, with a possible D match to TRBD1 (5 bases). V lost 1 base and J lost 7, with 9 bases in between. From germline, CDR1 is SGHDT and CDR2 YYEEEE. The CDR3 sequence is 13 residues long. CDR3 residues: CASSLRSGNEQFF. The CDR3 DNA reads as TGTGCCAGCAGCTTGAGGTCAGGGAATGAGCAGTTCTTC. Combining the CDR3 with reference TRBV5-6 and TRBJ2-1 gives the whole variable domain DAGVTQSPTHLIKTRGQQVTLRCSPKSGHDTVSWYQQALGQGPQFIFQYYEEEERQRGNFPDRFSGHQFPNYSSELNVNALLLGDSALYLCASSLRSGNEQFFGPGTRLTVL.

V and J are TRBV12-3 or TRBV12-4 and TRBJ2-1; no reliable D call. CDR3 length: 14 residues. V was pared by 3 bases and J by 2 bases, with 8 bases between. CDR3 nucleotide sequence: TGTGCCAGCAGTTTGGGGTGGCCCTACAATGAGCAGTTCTTC. Translated, it gives CASSLGWPYNEQFF.

This clonotype was seen a few times. The chain uses TRBV29-1 and TRBJ2-5; D gene uncertain. V dropped 4 bases and J dropped 0 bases, with 6 bases sitting between them. The CDR3 covers 12 residues. Germline lookup yields CDR1 SQVTM and CDR2 ANQGSEA. CDR3 sequence (DNA): TGCAGCGTTGGCCCGTACCAAGAGACCCAGTACTTC. Protein: CSVGPYQETQYF.

The rearrangement uses TRBV6-6 and TRBJ2-3; D is possibly TRBD2 (6 bases). CDR1 MNHNY and CDR2 SVGAGI come from the germline V gene (reference sequence). The CDR3 runs 14 residues. V was clipped by 7 bases and J by 0 bases, with 11 bases between them. The CDR3 region is CASTRGISTDTQYF. The CDR3 DNA reads as TGTGCCAGCACCCGGGGGATAAGCACAGATACGCAGTATTTT.

This clonotype was detected many times. The rearrangement joins TRBV6-2 or TRBV6-3 to TRBJ2-7; unclear D gene. The V gene's germline CDR1 is MNHEY and CDR2 SVGEGT. This CDR3 comprises 12 residues. Trimming took off 3 bases at V and 3 bases at J, with 6 bases between the two ends. The CDR3 nucleotides are TGTGCCAGCAGTTATATAGGCTACGAGCAGTACTTC. This codes for CASSYIGYEQYF.